These 16 T cell receptor beta chains share one sample of origin, sequenced in a study of cytomegalovirus exposure and HLA in healthy donors. The study ran its PCR with 60 Vbeta and 13 Jbeta primers. Produced via immunoSEQ multiplex PCR; TCRdb's table is partial and in-frame only. The profile covers some 130,000 clones, with over 75% appearing a single time and under 5% taken by the ten largest. The sample taken for sequencing was PBMCs. These receptor sequences come from a male donor in good health and CMV-seropositive.

The chain recombines TRBV15 with TRBJ2-7; 11 bases agree with TRBD2. In germline, CDR1 is LNHNV, CDR2 YYDKDF (reference sequence). The CDR3 sequence is 18 residues long. V lost 0 bases and J lost 1; bases outside the gene matches: 8. The CDR3, as DNA: TGTGCCACCAGCAGAGATAGGGGGACTAGCGGACCATCCTACGAGCAGTACTTC. Its translation: CATSRDRGTSGPSYEQYF. The variable domain in full, completed from reference TRBV15 and TRBJ2-7, reads DAMVIQNPRYQVTQFGKPVTLSCSQTLNHNVMYWYQQKSSQAPKLLFHYYDKDFNNEADTPDNFQSRRPNTSFCFLDIRSPGLGDTAMYLCATSRDRGTSGPSYEQYFGPGTRLTVT.

This chain joins TRBV28 and TRBJ2-1; a possible D gene is TRBD1 (5 bases). Germline V gene sequence: CDR1 MDHEN, CDR2 SYDVKM. Deletions cut 7 bases from V and 2 bases from J, with 15 bases between. CDR3 length: 15 residues. In DNA, the CDR3 is TGTGCCAGCAAAGTAAGGGGTTTCGCCTACAATGAGCAGTTCTTC. Amino acid sequence: CASKVRGFAYNEQFF.

The chain uses TRBV18 and TRBJ2-3, with a weak D call TRBD1 (5 bases). The CDR3 runs to 15 residues. V lost 4 bases to trimming and J lost 10 bases, with 21 bases between them. CDR1 KGHSH and CDR2 LQKENI come from the germline V gene. The CDR3, as DNA: TGTGCCAGCTCACTTGACCAGGGCCCTACGGTATCGCAGTATTTT. This sequence encodes CASSLDQGPTVSQYF. Drawing the rest from reference TRBV18 and TRBJ2-3, the complete variable domain is NAGVMQNPRHLVRRRGQEARLRCSPMKGHSHVYWYRQLPEEGLKFMVYLQKENIIDESGMPKERFSAEFPKEGPSILRIQQVVRGDSAAYFCASSLDQGPTVSQYFGPGTRLTVL.

The chain carries TRBV29-1 and TRBJ1-2; D perhaps matches TRBD1 (6 bases). The CDR3 is 12 amino acids. Germline V gives CDR1 SQVTM, CDR2 ANQGSEA. CDR3 protein: CSAAGQTYGYTF. CDR3 nucleotides: TGCAGTGCAGCAGGACAGACCTATGGCTACACCTTC. The whole variable domain, filled in from reference TRBV29-1 and TRBJ1-2, reads SAVISQKPSRDICQRGTSLTIQCQVDSQVTMMFWYRQQPGQSLTLIATANQGSEATYESGFVIDKFPISRPNLTFSTLTVSNMSPEDSSIYLCSAAGQTYGYTFGSGTRLTVV.

The gene calls are TRBV18 and TRBJ2-5; D gene uncertain. Trimming took 0 bases from V and 13 from J, leaving 15 bases between them. CDR3 length: 13 residues. Germline assignment: CDR1 KGHSH and CDR2 LQKENI. The CDR3 is CASSPPVAPVLYF. DNA for the CDR3: TGTGCCAGCTCACCACCCGTTGCCCCGGTTCTGTACTTC.

The chain is built from TRBV27 and TRBJ1-5, with 10 bases fitting TRBD1. V was pared by 4 bases and J by 7 bases, with 4 bases of the junction left unmatched. Germline CDR1 and CDR2: MNHEY and SMNVEV (reference sequence). This CDR3 has 14 amino acids. The CDR3 DNA sequence: TGTGCCAGCAGTTCCGACAGGGGGCGCCAGCCCCAGCATTTT. As protein: CASSSDRGRQPQHF.

The V gene is TRBV27, the J gene TRBJ1-5; 8 bases line up with TRBD1. Germline CDR1 and CDR2: MNHEY and SMNVEV (reference sequence). The CDR3 runs to 14 residues. V was clipped by 5 bases and J by 6 bases; unmatched bases: 6. Written as DNA, the CDR3 is TGTGCCAGCAGTGGGACAGGATCGGCTCAGCCCCAGCATTTT. Translated, it gives CASSGTGSAQPQHF.

This clone came up a few times. The chain couples TRBV19 to TRBJ1-1; 9 nucleotides match TRBD1. There are 14 residues in the CDR3. With 3 bases clipped from V and 5 bases from J, the junction kept 4 bases outside the gene matches. Germline CDR1 reads LNHDA; CDR2 reads SQIVND (reference sequence). The chain's CDR3 is CASSIPTGGTEAFF. DNA for the CDR3: TGTGCCAGTAGTATTCCGACAGGGGGGACTGAAGCTTTCTTT.

This chain uses TRBV7-9 with TRBJ2-5, with unresolved D. The CDR3 runs 14 residues. The germline V gene has CDR1 SEHNR and CDR2 FQNEAQ (reference sequence). Between the trimmed V and J ends, which lost 0 bases and 1 base, there was a span of 6 bases. In nucleotides, the CDR3 is TGTGCCAGCAGCTTAGCATACGGCCAAGAGACCCAGTACTTC. Translated, it gives CASSLAYGQETQYF. The entire variable domain, with the rest obtained from reference TRBV7-9 and TRBJ2-5, is as follows: DTGVSQNPRHKITKRGQNVTFRCDPISEHNRLYWYRQTLGQGPEFLTYFQNEAQLEKSRLLSDRFSAERPKGSFSTLEIQRTEQGDSAMYLCASSLAYGQETQYFGPGTRLLVL.

The chain joins TRBV2 to TRBJ1-4, with 8 nucleotides matching TRBD1. The CDR3 extends over 14 amino acids. In germline, CDR1 is SNHLY, CDR2 FYNNEI. The ends lost 5 bases at V and 6 bases at J; junction bases unmatched: 5. CDR3: CASSSQGADEKLFF. CDR3 nucleotides: TGTGCCAGCAGTTCGCAGGGGGCGGATGAAAAACTGTTTTTT. The whole variable domain, remainder taken from reference TRBV2 and TRBJ1-4, is EPEVTQTPSHQVTQMGQEVILRCVPISNHLYFYWYRQILGQKVEFLVSFYNNEISEKSEIFDDQFSVERPDGSNFTLKIRSTKLEDSAMYFCASSSQGADEKLFFGSGTQLSVL.

This chain connects TRBV27 to TRBJ1-6; TRBD1 matches at 9 bases. V lost 6 bases, J lost 10 bases, and 7 bases stayed unmatched. The CDR3 extends over 14 amino acids. Germline CDR1 is MNHEY and CDR2 is SMNVEV (reference sequence). The CDR3 loop is CASRPGQGSSPLHF. CDR3 nucleotides: TGTGCCAGCAGGCCGGGACAGGGTTCATCACCCCTCCACTTT.

The chain carries TRBV7-8 and TRBJ2-6, with 10 bases matching TRBD1. The CDR3 length is 17 residues. Per the germline V gene, CDR1 is SGHVS and CDR2 is FQNEAQ. Trimming cost V 1 base and J 4 bases; bases outside gene matches: 4. The DNA of the CDR3 is TGTGCCAGCAGCTTAGGGGACAGGGGATCCGGGGCCAACGTCCTGACTTTC. The encoded protein is CASSLGDRGSGANVLTF.

The chain carries TRBV6-1 and TRBJ1-6, with TRBD1 matching over 7 bases. The J segment lost 7 bases and the V segment lost 3 bases, leaving 3 bases of the junction unmatched. Per the germline V gene, CDR1 is MNHNS and CDR2 is SASEGT. The CDR3 spans 14 residues. CDR3 nucleotides: TGTGCCAGCAGTGAGCGGACAGGAAATTCACCCCTCCACTTT. Translation gives CASSERTGNSPLHF.

As to this clone: The junction departs from germline at one end; a sequencing error may be responsible. The chain joins TRBV5-1 to TRBJ2-6; TRBD1 agrees at 9 bases. Germline V gene sequence: CDR1 SGHRS, CDR2 YFSETQ. The CDR3 extends over 18 amino acids. The CDR3 here is CATTPTGTGLSGANGLTF. CDR3 nucleotide sequence: TGCGCCACCACTCCCACCGGGACAGGGCTCTCTGGGGCCAACGGCCTGACTTTC.

The chain couples TRBV2 to TRBJ1-2; TRBD1 is a possible D gene (6 bases). Germline V CDR1 and CDR2: SNHLY, FYNNEI. Trimming took 8 bases from V and 10 from J, leaving 20 bases between them. The CDR3 loop spans 13 amino acids. This CDR3 is CASRYQGRDVYTF. The CDR3 region has the DNA TGTGCCAGCCGCTACCAGGGGAGGGATGTCTACACCTTC.

About this clone itself: Mismatch with germline at one junction end may stem from a read error. The chain is built from TRBV7-9 and TRBJ1-1; D uncertain. Germline V CDR1 and CDR2: SEHNR, FQNEAQ (reference sequence). This CDR3 spans 12 amino acids. The CDR3 reads CSSSPGLAAAFF. The CDR3 DNA reads as TGTTCCAGCAGCCCTGGGCTGGCAGCAGCTTTCTTT.